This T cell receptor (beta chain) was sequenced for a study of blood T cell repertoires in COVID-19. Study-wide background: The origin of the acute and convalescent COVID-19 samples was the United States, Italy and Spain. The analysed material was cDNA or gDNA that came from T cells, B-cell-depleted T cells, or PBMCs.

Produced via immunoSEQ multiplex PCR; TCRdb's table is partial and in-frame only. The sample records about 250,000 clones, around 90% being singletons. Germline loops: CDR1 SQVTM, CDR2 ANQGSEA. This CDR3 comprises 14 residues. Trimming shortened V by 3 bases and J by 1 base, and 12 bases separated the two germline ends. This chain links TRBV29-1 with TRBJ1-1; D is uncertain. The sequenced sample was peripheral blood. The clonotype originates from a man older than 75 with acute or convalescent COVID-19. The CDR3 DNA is TGCAGCGTTGACGGGGATCCGTCGAACACTGAAGCTTTCTTT. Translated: CSVDGDPSNTEAFF.